Below, 31 T cell receptor beta chains from the same sample are listed, as sequenced in a study of cytotoxic CD8 clonotypes in ibrutinib-treated CLL. TCRdb keeps only in-frame clones here, not all; method: immunoSEQ multiplex PCR. The sample holds some 200,000 clones, 75% to 85% seen once. Sample: PBMCs, taken after 12 months of ibrutinib treatment. The source is a human donor with chronic lymphocytic leukemia.

V usage is TRBV28 and J usage is TRBJ2-1, with D uncertain. CDR1 and CDR2 from the germline V gene are MDHEN and SYDVKM. This CDR3 is 14 amino acids long. V was pared by 5 bases and J by 0 bases, with 8 bases between. The CDR3 here is CASSPLGSYNEQFF. In DNA form, the CDR3 reads TGTGCCAGCAGTCCCCTCGGCTCCTACAATGAGCAGTTCTTC.

This chain joins TRBV19 and TRBJ2-2, with 7 bases matching TRBD1. This CDR3 has 14 amino acids. V was pared by 7 bases and J by 0 bases, with 2 bases of the junction left unmatched. CDR1 and CDR2 (germline): LNHDA, SQIVND (reference sequence). The CDR3: CASKDRPNTGELFF. The CDR3, as DNA: TGTGCCAGTAAGGACAGGCCGAACACCGGGGAGCTGTTTTTT.

The CDR3 spells CASSLEYDSGNTIYF. The CDR3 bases are TGCGCCAGCAGCTTGGAGTATGACTCTGGAAACACCATATATTTT. The chain carries TRBV5-1 and TRBJ1-3; no reliable D call. Germline values: CDR1 SGHRS, CDR2 YFSETQ. The CDR3 extends over 15 amino acids. Between the trimmed V and J ends, which lost 0 bases and 0 bases, there was a span of 7 bases.

The table lists this clone with a count of one. This chain joins TRBV6-1 and TRBJ2-7, with D tentatively TRBD2 (6 bases). V was cut by 8 bases and J by 4 bases, with 15 bases left in between. Germline CDR1 MNHNS, CDR2 SASEGT. The CDR3 is 13 amino acids. CDR3 residues: CASGKEGNYEQYF. The DNA for the CDR3 is TGTGCCAGCGGAAAGGAGGGAAATTACGAGCAGTACTTC.

The V and J genes are TRBV19 and TRBJ1-2; weak D call: TRBD1 (5 bases). Germline CDR1 reads LNHDA; CDR2 reads SQIVND (reference sequence). Trimming took 7 bases from V and 1 from J, leaving 10 bases between them. The CDR3 is 13 residues long. This CDR3 reads CASTWGFNYGYTF. DNA for the CDR3: TGTGCCAGTACCTGGGGGTTTAACTATGGCTACACCTTC.

This sequence joins TRBV7-8 and TRBJ2-1; 13 nucleotides match TRBD2. Germline CDR1 SGHVS, CDR2 FQNEAQ. CDR3 length: 16 residues. The V and J ends lost 6 bases and 9 bases, in that order; junction bases with no gene match: 11. The CDR3 coding sequence is TGTGCCAGCAGACCTGTTACTAGCGGGAGGGCCTTTGAGCAGTTCTTC. Protein sequence: CASRPVTSGRAFEQFF.

This chain links TRBV28 with TRBJ1-1; a weak D match, TRBD1 (6 bases). Trimming took off 6 bases at V and 0 bases at J, with 20 bases between the two ends. The CDR3 extends over 17 amino acids. The germline V gene has CDR1 MDHEN and CDR2 SYDVKM. The CDR3 loop reads CASSGGGWGQMNTEAFF. The CDR3 DNA follows: TGTGCCAGCAGCGGGGGTGGTTGGGGGCAAATGAACACTGAAGCTTTCTTT.

This clone was observed a few times. The V call is TRBV27, the J call TRBJ2-2, with TRBD2 matching 8 bases. This CDR3 is built from 14 residues. Germline V gene sequence: CDR1 MNHEY, CDR2 SMNVEV (reference sequence). Losses at the gene ends were 5 bases for V and 8 bases for J; bases not matched to a gene: 7. In DNA, the CDR3 is TGTGCCAGCAGTCCAGGCGGGGGGACAGGGGAGCTGTTTTTT. Translation: CASSPGGGTGELFF.

The CDR3 loop is CASSSRTIGTEAFF. DNA of the CDR3: TGTGCCAGCAGCTCCAGGACAATCGGCACTGAAGCTTTCTTT. The genes are TRBV7-6 and TRBJ1-1, with D possibly being TRBD1 (5 bases). From germline, CDR1 is SGHVS and CDR2 FNYEAQ. Trimming pared 4 bases from V and 4 bases from J, leaving 13 bases between. The CDR3 has 14 amino acids.

The chain carries TRBV27 and TRBJ2-2, with TRBD1 matching 10 bases. The CDR3 length is 16 residues. The ends lost 5 bases at V and 5 bases at J; junction bases unmatched: 8. Germline CDR1 and CDR2: MNHEY and SMNVEV (reference sequence). The CDR3 coding sequence is TGTGCCAGCAGTCGACAGGGGGCAAGGGGGACCGGGGAGCTGTTTTTT. Protein product: CASSRQGARGTGELFF.

The chain has TRBV5-5 and TRBJ1-5; D gene ambiguous. This CDR3 has 16 residues. Germline V gene data show CDR1 as SGHKS and CDR2 as YYEKEE (reference sequence). Trimming pared 0 bases from V and 0 bases from J, leaving 10 bases between. CDR3 amino acids: CASSLAPADSNQPQHF. The CDR3 region has the DNA TGTGCCAGCAGCTTGGCCCCAGCCGATAGCAATCAGCCCCAGCATTTT.

The chain combines TRBV21-1 with TRBJ2-7; the listed D gene, TRBD1, was not tested against the DNA. TRBV21-1 is a documented pseudogene. The CDR3 has 14 amino acids. CDR3 sequence reads: CASSNRDRPYEQYF. CDR3 DNA: TGTGCCAGCAGCAACCGGGACAGGCCCTACGAGCAGTACTTC.

This clone occurred once. The rearrangement joins TRBV9 to TRBJ2-2; D remains unclear. V was cut by 0 bases and J by 5 bases, with 11 bases left in between. The CDR3 spans 15 residues. From germline, CDR1 is SGDLS and CDR2 YYNGEE. CDR3 region: CASSVVGMGTGELFF. The DNA for the CDR3 is TGTGCCAGCAGCGTAGTGGGAATGGGGACCGGGGAGCTGTTTTTT.

The chain joins TRBV28 to TRBJ2-1; no reliable D call. This CDR3 is 14 amino acids long. Looked up from germline, CDR1 is MDHEN and CDR2 is SYDVKM. The V end was cut by 8 bases, the J end by 6 bases, with 17 bases between. CDR3 in amino acids: CASGWDKQSNEQFF. As DNA, the CDR3 is TGTGCCAGCGGGTGGGATAAACAATCCAATGAGCAGTTCTTC.

The chain recombines TRBV5-1 with TRBJ2-7; a weak D match, TRBD2 (6 bases). Germline V gene lookup returns CDR1 SGHRS and CDR2 YFSETQ. The V gene lost 4 bases and the J gene lost 5 bases, with 16 bases spanning the gap. The CDR3 has 14 amino acids. For the CDR3, the DNA is TGCGCCAGCAGCGGAGGGTGGATGGCGGACGAGCAGTACTTC. Translated, it gives CASSGGWMADEQYF.

This chain uses TRBV10-3 with TRBJ1-2; D uncertain. V was shortened by 2 bases and J by 4 bases, with 11 bases between the two germline ends. There are 14 residues in the CDR3. In germline, CDR1 is ENHRY, CDR2 SYGVKD. The CDR3 loop is CAISEDPVSYGYTF. CDR3 DNA sequence: TGTGCCATCAGTGAGGACCCCGTGAGCTATGGCTACACCTTC.

This clone was observed a few times. For the CDR3, the DNA is TGTGCCAGCAGCCAACTCTACCGGGACAGACTTATCTACGAGCAGTACTTC. Protein product: CASSQLYRDRLIYEQYF. V usage is TRBV4-2 and J usage is TRBJ2-7, with 7 bases matching TRBD1. From germline, CDR1 is LGHNA and CDR2 YNFKEQ. The CDR3 length is 17 residues. V was pared by 2 bases and J by 3 bases, with 13 bases of the junction left unmatched.

The J gene is TRBJ2-3, the V gene TRBV30; 8 bases agree with TRBD2. CDR3 size: 12 residues. Germline assignment: CDR1 GTSNPN and CDR2 SVGIG (reference sequence). Unmatched junction bases numbered 0, after V lost 3 bases and J lost 4 bases. The CDR3 nucleotides read TGTGCCTGGAGCGGGGGGGCAGATACGCAGTATTTT. This sequence encodes CAWSGGADTQYF.

The V call is TRBV5-1, the J call TRBJ2-1, with TRBD2 as a possible D gene (6 bases). The CDR3 has 15 amino acids. Trimming left V 7 bases short and J 0 bases short, with 14 bases between. Germline V gene sequence: CDR1 SGHRS, CDR2 YFSETQ. The CDR3 protein is CASGERVSSYNEQFF. CDR3 coding DNA: TGCGCCAGCGGAGAGCGGGTAAGCTCCTACAATGAGCAGTTCTTC.

This clone has only one observation. This sequence joins TRBV5-6 and TRBJ1-2; no firm D call. V was pared by 2 bases and J by 4 bases, with 12 bases between. Germline values: CDR1 SGHDT, CDR2 YYEEEE. This CDR3 is 14 amino acids long. The CDR3 loop reads CASSLRRVSYGYTF. The CDR3 DNA follows: TGTGCCAGCAGCTTACGAAGGGTGAGCTATGGCTACACCTTC.

This clone was detected once. The chain uses TRBV18 and TRBJ2-5; TRBD2 might be the D (6 bases). This CDR3 is 14 amino acids long. Trimming took off 2 bases at V and 1 base at J, with 8 bases between the two ends. The V gene's germline CDR1 is KGHSH and CDR2 LQKENI. Here the CDR3 DNA reads TGTGCCAGCTCACCAGCCGGGGGCCAAGAGACCCAGTACTTC. This codes for CASSPAGGQETQYF.

The chain carries TRBV2 and TRBJ1-5; TRBD1 aligns across 9 bases. The V gene's germline CDR1 is SNHLY and CDR2 FYNNEI. After removal of 6 bases from V and 2 bases from J, the junction contained 11 bases not matched to a gene. The CDR3 has 17 residues. The CDR3 sequence is CASRHRGLREGNQPQHF. As DNA, the CDR3 is TGTGCCAGCAGGCACAGGGGGCTAAGGGAGGGCAATCAGCCCCAGCATTTT. The variable domain in full, with the rest retrieved from reference TRBV2 and TRBJ1-5, is EPEVTQTPSHQVTQMGQEVILRCVPISNHLYFYWYRQILGQKVEFLVSFYNNEISEKSEIFDDQFSVERPDGSNFTLKIRSTKLEDSAMYFCASRHRGLREGNQPQHFGDGTRLSIL.

The rearrangement links TRBV28 to TRBJ1-2, with a tentative D call TRBD1 (5 bases). CDR3 length: 13 residues. Trimming left V 6 bases short and J 4 bases short, with 12 bases between. The V gene's germline CDR1 is MDHEN and CDR2 SYDVKM. CDR3 loop: CASSSGVPYGYTF. The CDR3 region has the DNA TGTGCCAGCAGCTCGGGGGTACCCTATGGCTACACCTTC.

The chain couples TRBV6-1 to TRBJ1-3; D call uncertain. This CDR3 is built from 14 residues. Trimming took off 7 bases at V and 0 bases at J, with 10 bases between the two ends. Per germline, CDR1 MNHNS and CDR2 SASEGT. The CDR3: CASTAWASGNTIYF. The CDR3 DNA is TGTGCCAGCACCGCGTGGGCCTCTGGAAACACCATATATTTT.

V usage is TRBV9 and J usage is TRBJ2-1; D might be TRBD2 (5 bases). This CDR3 is built from 12 residues. The V gene's germline CDR1 is SGDLS and CDR2 YYNGEE. Trimming cost V 2 bases and J 10 bases, with 10 bases left between them. The CDR3: CASSVLRGEQFF. In DNA, the CDR3 is TGTGCCAGCAGCGTCCTTCGCGGGGAGCAGTTCTTC.

The chain employs TRBV27 and TRBJ2-7; 10 nucleotides match TRBD2. After removal of 2 bases from V and 3 bases from J, the junction contained 4 bases not matched to a gene. This CDR3 is 15 amino acids long. Per germline, CDR1 MNHEY and CDR2 SMNVEV (reference sequence). The CDR3 DNA reads TGTGCCAGCAGTTTAATCGGGACTAGCGACTACGAGCAGTACTTC. It encodes CASSLIGTSDYEQYF.

The rearrangement uses TRBV5-1 and TRBJ2-1; 7 nucleotides agree with TRBD1. The CDR3 loop spans 15 amino acids. The V gene end was trimmed by 4 bases and the J gene end by 9 bases; junction bases not matched to a gene: 13. The germline V gene encodes CDR1 SGHRS and CDR2 YFSETQ. The CDR3 nucleotides read TGCGCCAGCAGCCCACGGGACAGCCCCAAGGGTGAGCAGTTCTTC. Encoded protein: CASSPRDSPKGEQFF.

This clone has a handful of counts. The V and J genes are TRBV2 and TRBJ1-4; 7 nucleotides match TRBD1. Trimming removed 6 bases from V and 4 bases from J; junction bases left unmatched: 8. The CDR3 runs to 15 residues. Germline V gene sequence: CDR1 SNHLY, CDR2 FYNNEI. The CDR3 DNA follows: TGTGCCAGCAGGTTCCGGGACAGACATAATGAAAAACTGTTTTTT. Its translation is CASRFRDRHNEKLFF.

The chain carries TRBV5-4 and TRBJ1-1; D is ambiguous. This CDR3 is 12 amino acids long. The V gene lost 4 bases and the J gene lost 8 bases, with 12 bases spanning the gap. From germline, CDR1 is SGHNT and CDR2 YYREEE (reference sequence). The CDR3 DNA follows: TGTGCCAGCAGCAAGGGTAGCGCCGAAGCTTTCTTT. Translated: CASSKGSAEAFF.

This chain connects TRBV2 to TRBJ1-1; D ambiguous. V was cut by 5 bases and J by 8 bases, with 9 bases left in between. The germline V gene has CDR1 SNHLY and CDR2 FYNNEI. The CDR3 length is 11 residues. The CDR3 protein is CASSPDAEAFF. CDR3 DNA: TGTGCCAGCAGTCCAGATGCCGAAGCTTTCTTT.

The chain links TRBV6-1 to TRBJ2-2; 9 bases agree with TRBD1. Germline CDR1 and CDR2: MNHNS and SASEGT. Trimming removed 10 bases from V and 5 bases from J; junction bases left unmatched: 5. The CDR3 consists of 13 residues. This CDR3 is CATKTGGTGELFF. The CDR3 DNA reads TGTGCCACCAAGACAGGGGGAACCGGGGAGCTGTTTTTT.